These T cell receptor beta chains were read from a single sample in a study of memory CD4+ T cells and cytomegalovirus serostatus. The assay was immunoSEQ multiplex PCR, and TCRdb's table has in-frame clones only and misses some. Of just over 40,000 clones in the sample, 79% were seen once. The sequenced material came from memory CD4+ T cells from blood. The source of these receptors is an adult in good health and CMV-seronegative. CDR3s include the opening cysteine and the closing phenylalanine or tryptophan. Fields, in order: CDR3 protein, CDR3 DNA, D gene, CDR3 length, J gene, V gene, clone size. D genes are given only for firm matches. The listing skips clone size in some rows; elsewhere it reads once, few, many or a size class.

CAWKPDRGGYTF TGTGCCTGGAAACCGGACAGGGGAGGCTACACCTTC TRBD1 12 TRBJ1-2 TRBV30 -
CASSLYRAHEKLFF TGTGCCAGCAGCTTATACAGGGCCCATGAAAAACTGTTTTTT - 14 TRBJ1-4 TRBV7-8 once
CASGQGSNQPQHF TGTGCCAGCGGACAGGGTAGCAATCAGCCCCAGCATTTT TRBD1 13 TRBJ1-5 TRBV6-5 once
CASSRQGTYEKLFF TGTGCCAGCAGCCGACAGGGAACCTACGAAAAACTGTTTTTT TRBD1 14 TRBJ1-4 TRBV7-9 -
CASSEQGREQYF TGTGCCAGCAGTGAACAGGGTCGCGAGCAGTACTTC - 12 TRBJ2-7 TRBV2 -
CASSLPGGELFF TGTGCCAGCAGCCTACCTGGGGGGGAGCTGTTTTTT - 12 TRBJ2-2 TRBV6-6 -
CASSIRGRESNQPQHF TGTGCCAGTAGTATCAGGGGGAGGGAGAGCAATCAGCCCCAGCATTTT TRBD1 16 TRBJ1-5 TRBV19 -
CASSRDRVGGADTQYF TGCGCCAGCAGTAGGGACAGGGTTGGTGGCGCAGATACGCAGTATTTT TRBD1 16 TRBJ2-3 TRBV5-1 -
CASSQGLAGGDYQETQYF TGTGCCAGCAGCCAGGGACTAGCGGGGGGCGATTACCAAGAGACCCAGTACTTC TRBD2 18 TRBJ2-5 TRBV7-9 -
CASSLLGTQVAFF TGTGCCAGCAGCTTATTGGGGACACAGGTTGCTTTCTTT - 13 TRBJ1-1 TRBV7-2 once
CAISGPTSGVGTDTQYF TGTGCCATCAGTGGGCCGACTAGCGGGGTTGGCACAGATACGCAGTATTTT TRBD2 17 TRBJ2-3 TRBV10-3 -
CASSPKHDYEQYF TGTGCCAGCTCACCAAAACACGATTACGAGCAGTACTTC - 13 TRBJ2-7 TRBV18 -
CASHGVGNSPLHF TGTGCCAGCCATGGTGTGGGGAACTCACCCCTCCACTTT - 13 TRBJ1-6 TRBV19 few
CASSTYNEQFF TGTGCCAGCTCCACTTACAATGAGCAGTTCTTC - 11 TRBJ2-1 TRBV6-6 -
CASGAGTDTQYF TGTGCCAGCGGCGCGGGCACAGATACGCAGTATTTT - 12 TRBJ2-3 TRBV7-8 -
CASSAPGLSDRAYEKLFF TGTGCCAGCAGTGCCCCCGGCCTCTCCGACAGGGCCTATGAAAAACTGTTTTTT TRBD1 18 TRBJ1-4 TRBV6-1 -
CASSVSQGLQQYF TGTGCCAGCAGCGTAAGCCAGGGACTCCAGCAGTACTTC - 13 TRBJ2-7 TRBV9 -
CASSVAPQGTGELFF TGTGCCAGCAGCGTAGCTCCCCAGGGCACCGGGGAGCTGTTTTTT - 15 TRBJ2-2 TRBV9 -
CASSWEGSSNQPQHF TGTGCCAGTAGTTGGGAGGGGTCTAGCAATCAGCCCCAGCATTTT - 15 TRBJ1-5 TRBV19 -
CASSRSSYNSPLHF TGTGCCTCCTCCAGGAGCTCCTATAATTCACCCCTCCACTTT - 14 TRBJ1-6 TRBV30 few
CASSEGSYNYGYTF TGTGCCAGCAGTGAGGGGTCTTACAACTATGGCTACACCTTC - 14 TRBJ1-2 TRBV6-1 -
CASSRGGAGNTIYF TGTGCCAGCAGCAGGGGGGGCGCTGGAAACACCATATATTTT - 14 TRBJ1-3 TRBV5-4 -
CAISENRRDNSYEQYF TGTGCCATCAGTGAAAACCGACGGGACAATTCCTACGAGCAGTACTTC - 16 TRBJ2-7 TRBV10-3 -
CASSESFRLAGGTGELFF TGTGCCAGCAGTGAAAGCTTTCGGCTAGCGGGGGGGACCGGGGAGCTGTTTTTT TRBD2 18 TRBJ2-2 TRBV6-1 -
CASSLGQGSYTGELFF TGTGCCAGCAGCTTAGGACAGGGGTCTTACACCGGGGAGCTGTTTTTT TRBD1 16 TRBJ2-2 TRBV11-3 -
CASSDGSNYGYTF TGTGCCAGCAGTGACGGGAGTAACTATGGCTACACCTTC - 13 TRBJ1-2 TRBV7-9 -
CASSASGSSTDTQYF TGTGCCAGCAGTGCTAGCGGGTCTAGCACAGATACGCAGTATTTT TRBD2 15 TRBJ2-3 TRBV6-1 once
CASSETGGRAEAFF TGTGCCAGCAGTGAGACGGGTGGACGGGCTGAAGCTTTCTTT - 14 TRBJ1-1 TRBV25-1 -
CASSLNQVGNSPLHF TGCGCCAGCAGCTTGAATCAGGTGGGAAATTCACCCCTCCACTTT - 15 TRBJ1-6 TRBV5-1 -
CASSLFAGLAGTAYNEQFF TGTGCCAGCAGCCTCTTCGCTGGACTAGCGGGGACGGCCTACAATGAGCAGTTCTTC TRBD2 19 TRBJ2-1 TRBV14 -
CASSLGVGTNTQYF TGTGCCAGCAGCTTAGGCGTCGGCACCAATACGCAGTATTTT - 14 TRBJ2-3 TRBV11-2 few
CAISPGQGNAEAFF TGTGCCATCAGCCCGGGACAGGGAAACGCTGAAGCTTTCTTT TRBD1 14 TRBJ1-1 TRBV10-3 -
CASSAGQGRNQPQHF TGTGCCAGCAGTGCGGGACAGGGAAGGAATCAGCCCCAGCATTTT TRBD1 15 TRBJ1-5 TRBV6-5 -
CASRYLQGGETQYF TGTGCCAGCAGATATCTACAGGGAGGTGAGACCCAGTACTTC - 14 TRBJ2-5 TRBV5-6 -
CASSNVYSTGELFF TGTGCCAGCAGTAACGTCTACAGCACCGGGGAGCTGTTTTTT - 14 TRBJ2-2 TRBV6-6 -
CASSPLAGGYNEQFF TGTGCCAGCTCACCACTAGCGGGGGGATACAATGAGCAGTTCTTC TRBD2 15 TRBJ2-1 TRBV18 -
CASRIQKNTGELFF TGTGCCAGCAGAATACAGAAGAACACCGGGGAGCTGTTTTTT - 14 TRBJ2-2 TRBV2 -
CASNQGAMTEAFF TGTGCCAGCAATCAGGGGGCCATGACTGAAGCTTTCTTT TRBD1 13 TRBJ1-1 TRBV2 -
CASSPTWTSGGYNEQFF TGTGCCAGCAGTCCCACTTGGACTAGCGGGGGGTACAATGAGCAGTTCTTC TRBD2 17 TRBJ2-1 TRBV6-4 few
CASSPTGSSNQPQHF TGTGCCAGCAGCCCGACAGGGAGTAGCAATCAGCCCCAGCATTTT TRBD1 15 TRBJ1-5 TRBV7-9 -
CASSSGPGVGYTF TGTGCCAGCAGCTCTGGCCCAGGGGTTGGCTACACCTTC - 13 TRBJ1-2 TRBV7-8 -
CASGGAEGTDTQYF TGCGCCAGCGGAGGGGCTGAGGGCACAGATACGCAGTATTTT - 14 TRBJ2-3 TRBV5-1 -
CASSLGQERRDTIYF TGTGCCAGCAGCTTGGGTCAAGAGAGAAGGGACACCATATATTTT - 15 TRBJ1-3 TRBV5-6 -
CASRSTGGDYGYTF TGTGCCAGCCGATCTACAGGGGGCGACTATGGCTACACCTTC TRBD1 14 TRBJ1-2 TRBV25-1 -
CATSRDAGGYGYTF TGTGCCACCAGCAGAGATGCGGGGGGGTATGGCTACACCTTC - 14 TRBJ1-2 TRBV15 few
CASSAAGVSYNSPLHF TGTGCCAGCTCAGCCGCCGGTGTCTCCTATAATTCACCCCTCCACTTT - 16 TRBJ1-6 TRBV18 -
CATSRGPGGYNEQFF TGTGCCACCAGCAGAGGTCCTGGGGGATACAATGAGCAGTTCTTC - 15 TRBJ2-1 TRBV15 once
CASSPPAGNTIYF TGTGCCAGCAGCCCCCCGGCGGGAAACACCATATATTTT - 13 TRBJ1-3 TRBV5-6 -
CASSQDFRAGANVLTF TGCGCCAGCAGCCAAGATTTCCGAGCAGGGGCCAACGTCCTGACTTTC - 16 TRBJ2-6 TRBV4-1 -
CASNLRDLTEAFF TGTGCCAGCAATCTCAGGGACCTCACTGAAGCTTTCTTT - 13 TRBJ1-1 TRBV6-1 -
CASSLRTSERTDTQYF TGCGCCAGCAGCCTGAGGACTAGCGAAAGGACAGATACGCAGTATTTT TRBD2 16 TRBJ2-3 TRBV4-1 once
CASSLGQGLYGYTF TGTGCCAGCAGCTTAGGCCAGGGGCTCTATGGCTACACCTTC - 14 TRBJ1-2 TRBV11-1 -
CASSEAPAGGAGDTQYF TGTGCCAGCAGTGAAGCGCCAGCGGGGGGGGCAGGAGATACGCAGTATTTT TRBD2 17 TRBJ2-3 TRBV6-1 -
CASRDPRWDTQYF TGTGCCAGTAGGGACCCCCGTTGGGATACGCAGTATTTT - 13 TRBJ2-3 TRBV19 -
CASSLAQTTGELFF TGTGCCAGCAGTTTGGCACAGACCACCGGGGAGCTGTTTTTT - 14 TRBJ2-2 TRBV28 -
CASSLGYSGDTEAFF TGTGCCAGCAGCTTAGGTTACTCAGGGGACACTGAAGCTTTCTTT - 15 TRBJ1-1 TRBV11-2 few